This T cell receptor beta chain was documented in a study of cytomegalovirus exposure and HLA in healthy donors. With regard to this clone: Antigen unknown.

Primers for the PCR totalled 60 Vbeta and 13 Jbeta. TCRdb keeps only in-frame clones here, not all; method: immunoSEQ multiplex PCR. Among about 160,000 clones, approximately 80% were seen once, and the ten largest hold about 6.3%. This CDR3 is 12 amino acids long. Germline CDR1 and CDR2: SEHNR and FQNEAQ (reference sequence). V was pared by 1 base and J by 11 bases, with 4 bases of the junction left unmatched. Whole-study findings and limits: A later analysis showed HLA-associated TCR beta chains outstripping equally common others in clonal expansion.

The sequence was obtained from a male donor in good health and CMV-seropositive. The rearrangement uses TRBV7-9 and TRBJ1-1; the match to TRBD1 covers 7 bases. The material sequenced was PBMCs. In nucleotides, the CDR3 is TGTGCCAGCAGCTTAGAGACAGGGTTGGCTTTCTTT. Translated: CASSLETGLAFF.